This T cell receptor beta chain was recovered during a study of blood T cell repertoires in COVID-19. Germline V gene lookup returns CDR1 MDHEN and CDR2 SYDVKM. Trimming cost V 6 bases and J 4 bases; bases outside gene matches: 2. This CDR3 comprises 12 residues. A note on this clone: At the DNA level, this CDR3 is encoded by other sequences in the same sample as well.

TCRdb's copy holds only in-frame clones and misses some; the assay was immunoSEQ multiplex PCR. The data hold 150,000 to 200,000 clones, with approximately 83% observed a single time. The sample comprised peripheral blood. This rearrangement joins TRBV28 to TRBJ2-7; 8 bases map to TRBD1. The TCR comes from a human donor with acute or convalescent COVID-19. The donor label of this sample is uncertain. This CDR3 reads CASRQGDYEQYF. CDR3 nucleotide sequence: TGTGCCAGCAGACAGGGGGATTACGAGCAGTACTTC.